Following are 24 T cell receptor beta chains from one sample sequenced in a study of cytomegalovirus exposure and HLA in healthy donors. The study ran its PCR with 60 Vbeta and 13 Jbeta primers. The data were produced by immunoSEQ multiplex PCR, yet TCRdb's version contains in-frame clones alone and is incomplete. Of about 120,000 clones in the sample, about 81% are singletons; the top ten hold approximately 9.1%. Input material: PBMCs. These receptor sequences come from a woman aged 50 to 60 in good health and CMV-seropositive.

The gene calls are TRBV20-1 and TRBJ2-3; D is unresolved. CDR1 and CDR2 from the germline V gene are DFQATT and SNEGSKA (reference sequence). The CDR3 length is 11 residues. Trimming removed 6 bases from V and 5 bases from J, with 9 bases in between. CDR3 protein: CSAHEEDTQYF. In DNA, the CDR3 is TGCAGTGCCCACGAGGAAGATACGCAGTATTTT.

The rearrangement links TRBV4-2 to TRBJ2-7, with a possible D match to TRBD2 (5 bases). The CDR3 loop spans 16 amino acids. V dropped 0 bases and J dropped 3 bases, with 15 bases sitting between them. Germline CDR1 and CDR2: LGHNA and YNFKEQ. The CDR3, as DNA: TGTGCCAGCAGCCAAGATCGGGGAGATCTCGACTACGAGCAGTACTTC. It is translated as CASSQDRGDLDYEQYF.

The chain carries TRBV15 and TRBJ2-1, with 8 positions matching TRBD2. Trimming removed 0 bases from V and 0 bases from J; junction bases left unmatched: 4. The CDR3 contains 17 residues. Germline CDR1 and CDR2: LNHNV and YYDKDF (reference sequence). The chain's CDR3 is CATSRDRSGSSYNEQFF. Written as DNA, the CDR3 is TGTGCCACCAGCAGAGATCGGAGCGGGAGCTCCTACAATGAGCAGTTCTTC.

This sequence joins TRBV13 and TRBJ2-7; 11 nucleotides line up with TRBD2. J lost 0 bases, V lost 2 bases, and 6 bases had no gene match. Germline CDR1 reads PRHDT; CDR2 reads FYEKMQ (reference sequence). The CDR3 spans 17 residues. The DNA for the CDR3 is TGTGCCAGCAGCTTAACGGGACTAGCGGATAGCTCCTACGAGCAGTACTTC. This translates into CASSLTGLADSSYEQYF.

This clone was counted a few times. This chain connects TRBV4-2 to TRBJ2-2, with D perhaps TRBD1 or TRBD2 (5 bases each). Germline V gene lookup returns CDR1 LGHNA and CDR2 YNFKEQ. This CDR3 is built from 14 residues. Trimming stripped 4 bases from V and 5 bases from J, with 11 bases between. CDR3 loop: CASSRDRGTGELFF. As DNA, the CDR3 is TGTGCCAGCAGCCGAGACAGAGGGACCGGGGAGCTGTTTTTT.

In the case of this clone: Mismatch with germline at one junction end may stem from a read error. V and J are TRBV6-6 and TRBJ1-1; D unclear. CDR1 MNHNY and CDR2 SVGAGI come from the germline V gene (reference sequence). CDR3 length: 12 residues. CDR3 sequence (DNA): TGTGCCAGCAGTTACTCGGTAACTGAATCTTTCTTT. This translates into CASSYSVTESFF.

The J gene is TRBJ1-4, the V gene TRBV4-3; 7 bases agree with TRBD1. The CDR3 totals 15 residues. V dropped 0 bases and J dropped 6; count of bases not matched to a gene: 4. Germline V gives CDR1 LGHNA, CDR2 YSLEER. The CDR3 spells CASSQDPTGDEKLFF. CDR3 coding DNA: TGCGCCAGCAGCCAAGATCCTACAGGGGATGAAAAACTGTTTTTT.

In this sample, this clone turned up a few times. The chain uses TRBV9 and TRBJ1-3, with D perhaps matching TRBD1 (6 bases). Between the trimmed V and J ends, which lost 4 bases and 6 bases, there was a span of 11 bases. CDR1 and CDR2 from the germline V gene are SGDLS and YYNGEE. This CDR3 comprises 13 residues. The CDR3 DNA reads TGTGCCAGCAGCCGGACAGACGCAAACACCATATATTTT. Protein product: CASSRTDANTIYF.

In this sample, this clone turned up a few times. V is TRBV9 and J is TRBJ2-3; TRBD1 matches at 7 bases. The germline V gene encodes CDR1 SGDLS and CDR2 YYNGEE. The CDR3 totals 16 residues. The junction had 6 bases not matched to a gene; V was cut back by 0 bases and J by 2 bases. CDR3 sequence (DNA): TGTGCCAGCAGCGTAGGGGACAGCCAAAACACAGATACGCAGTATTTT. This codes for CASSVGDSQNTDTQYF. Complete variable domain (other parts from reference TRBV9 and TRBJ2-3): DSGVTQTPKHLITATGQRVTLRCSPRSGDLSVYWYQQSLDQGLQFLIQYYNGEERAKGNILERFSAQQFPDLHSELNLSSLELGDSALYFCASSVGDSQNTDTQYFGPGTRLTVL.

The J gene is TRBJ1-5, the V gene TRBV7-2; 8 bases align to TRBD1. V gave up 5 bases and J gave up 2 bases; unmatched junction bases: 5. Germline CDR1 SGHTA, CDR2 FQGNSA. The CDR3 runs 15 residues. The CDR3 sequence is CASSPDRERNQPQHF. The DNA for the CDR3 is TGTGCCAGCAGCCCGGACAGGGAGCGCAATCAGCCCCAGCATTTT.

V usage is TRBV6-5 and J usage is TRBJ1-2; TRBD1 matches 8 bases. This CDR3 comprises 14 residues. Looked up from germline, CDR1 is MNHEY and CDR2 is SVGAGI. Trimming at V came to 3 bases and at J to 4 bases, leaving 4 bases not matched to a gene. The CDR3 region is CASSYSDRAYGYTF. The CDR3 bases are TGTGCCAGCAGTTATTCGGACAGGGCCTATGGCTACACCTTC.

This clone was detected only a few times. The chain couples TRBV4-1 to TRBJ1-5, with D perhaps TRBD1 (5 bases). In germline, CDR1 is MGHRA, CDR2 YSYEKL. The CDR3 has 14 amino acids. V was shortened by 1 base and J by 6 bases, with 10 bases between the two germline ends. As DNA, the CDR3 is TGCGCCAGCAGCCAAGTTTCGGGGGTTCAGCCCCAGCATTTT. This codes for CASSQVSGVQPQHF.

Points on this clone: An end of the junction differs from the germline gene, which may be a read error. The chain joins TRBV7-9 to TRBJ1-4; D remains unclear. Looked up from germline, CDR1 is SEHNR and CDR2 is FQNEAQ (reference sequence). The CDR3 contains 13 residues. The CDR3, as DNA: TGTTCCAGCAGCCTTGCAACTAATGAAAAACTGTTTTTT. It yields the protein CSSSLATNEKLFF.

For this clone: Compared with germline, one end of the junction differs, possibly owing to a read error. The chain links TRBV7-7 to TRBJ2-3, with 7 bases identical to TRBD1. This CDR3 comprises 15 residues. CDR1 and CDR2 (germline): SSHAT, FNYEAQ (reference sequence). The CDR3 DNA reads as TGTGCTAGCAGCTTAGAGACAGGGATTTCAGATACGCAGTATTTT. Translated: CASSLETGISDTQYF.

The gene calls are TRBV18 and TRBJ2-1; 16 bases are shared with TRBD2. J lost 8 bases, V lost 0 bases, and 1 base had no gene match. The CDR3 totals 16 residues. The germline V gene has CDR1 KGHSH and CDR2 LQKENI. The CDR3 region has the DNA TGTGCCAGCTCACCACCGGGACTAGCGGGGGGGGATGAGCAGTTCTTC. This sequence encodes CASSPPGLAGGDEQFF. Supplemented by reference TRBV18 and TRBJ2-1, the full variable domain reads NAGVMQNPRHLVRRRGQEARLRCSPMKGHSHVYWYRQLPEEGLKFMVYLQKENIIDESGMPKERFSAEFPKEGPSILRIQQVVRGDSAAYFCASSPPGLAGGDEQFFGPGTRLTVL.

The chain is built from TRBV11-2 and TRBJ2-7; weak D call: TRBD1 (6 bases). The V end lost 5 bases, the J end lost 1 base, and 12 bases lay between the germline ends. The CDR3 contains 14 residues. From germline, CDR1 is SGHAT and CDR2 FQNNGV. DNA of the CDR3: TGTGCCAGCAGCCTGACAGGAGTTTCCTACGAGCAGTACTTC. This translates into CASSLTGVSYEQYF.

This chain connects TRBV6-5 to TRBJ1-2, with 8 nucleotides matching TRBD1. Trimming removed 6 bases from V and 8 bases from J; junction bases left unmatched: 8. Germline lookup yields CDR1 MNHEY and CDR2 SVGAGI. The CDR3 runs to 13 residues. The CDR3 DNA follows: TGTGCCAGCAGGCCCCAGGGGGCGGACGGCTACACCTTC. Its translation is CASRPQGADGYTF.

The chain recombines TRBV15 with TRBJ2-4, with 7 bases identical to TRBD1. The CDR3 loop spans 13 amino acids. Germline trimming cut 4 bases from V and 10 bases from J; bases unmatched to any gene: 7. Germline loops: CDR1 LNHNV, CDR2 YYDKDF (reference sequence). CDR3 DNA: TGTGCCACCAGCACCCCAGGGGGTGGTATTCAGTACTTC. Protein sequence: CATSTPGGGIQYF.

This clone occurred a few times. The chain has TRBV5-1 and TRBJ1-3, with 9 bases that match TRBD1. Trimming at V came to 7 bases and at J to 4 bases, leaving 9 bases not matched to a gene. Looked up from germline, CDR1 is SGHRS and CDR2 is YFSETQ. This CDR3 comprises 15 residues. The CDR3 DNA reads as TGCGCCAGCTCTGAACAGGGGGCATCGGGAAACACCATATATTTT. It is translated as CASSEQGASGNTIYF.

The chain recombines TRBV9 with TRBJ2-2; the D gene is possibly TRBD2 (6 bases). CDR1 is SGDLS, CDR2 YYNGEE, per germline. V lost 0 bases, J lost 3 bases, and 18 bases lay in between. This CDR3 has 18 amino acids. The CDR3 region has the DNA TGTGCCAGCAGCGTAGGAAGGAGGGGTTTTAGAGACACCGGGGAGCTGTTTTTT. Residues: CASSVGRRGFRDTGELFF. Complete variable domain (other parts from reference TRBV9 and TRBJ2-2): DSGVTQTPKHLITATGQRVTLRCSPRSGDLSVYWYQQSLDQGLQFLIQYYNGEERAKGNILERFSAQQFPDLHSELNLSSLELGDSALYFCASSVGRRGFRDTGELFFGEGSRLTVL.

This clone is classed as medium-sized. Here the CDR3 DNA reads TGCGCCAGCAGCCTCGACAGGTTCACAGATACGCAGTATTTT. Its translation is CASSLDRFTDTQYF. The genes are TRBV5-1 and TRBJ2-3, with D perhaps matching TRBD1 (6 bases). CDR3 length: 14 residues. Between the trimmed V and J ends, which lost 4 bases and 2 bases, there was a span of 11 bases. Per the germline V gene, CDR1 is SGHRS and CDR2 is YFSETQ.

V gene TRBV6-5 combines with J gene TRBJ2-5; TRBD2 matches at 12 bases. Gene TRBJ2-7 matches the end of the DNA better, so the J call may be wrong. Per germline, CDR1 MNHEY and CDR2 SVGAGI. The CDR3 sequence is 15 residues long. CDR3 in DNA: TGTGCCAGCAGACTACTAGCGGGGGGCTCCTACGAGCAGTACTTC. It encodes CASRLLAGGSYEQYF.

V is TRBV7-2 and J is TRBJ1-1; tentative D call: TRBD1 (6 bases). This CDR3 contains 15 residues. Germline lookup yields CDR1 SGHTA and CDR2 FQGNSA. Trimming stripped 8 bases from V and 1 base from J, with 17 bases between. CDR3 protein: CASDFSGESNTEAFF. CDR3 bases: TGTGCCAGCGATTTTTCAGGGGAATCGAACACTGAAGCTTTCTTT.

In the case of this clone: An end of the junction differs from the germline gene, which may be a read error. The chain employs TRBV6-5 and TRBJ2-3, with TRBD2 matching 9 bases. The CDR3 runs 16 residues. CDR1 is MNHEY, CDR2 SVGAGI, per germline. The CDR3 reads CASSYSPSGATDTQYF. CDR3 bases: TGTGCCAGCAGCTACTCTCCTAGCGGGGCCACAGATACGCAGTATTTT.